Sequencing of this T cell receptor (beta chain) was carried out in a study of T cell responses to AZD1222 COVID-19 vaccine. Study-wide results and caveats: Seropositive AZD1222 recipients at baseline numbered only 6 or 7. Two AZD1222 doses significantly raised spike-specific TCR breadth and depth over controls. Across the whole spike, CD4 TCRs peaked at regions 160-218 and 743-854.

A remark on this clone: Its matching antigen is unknown.

TCRdb keeps only in-frame clones here, not all; method: immunoSEQ multiplex PCR. This table has 110,000 or so clones, approximately 91% appearing once. The CDR3 length is 14 residues. The germline gives CDR1 LNHDA, CDR2 SQIVND (reference sequence). V lost 7 bases and J lost 1, with 13 bases in between. The source material was peripheral blood, sampled on day 0 of MenACWY control vaccination. V is TRBV19 and J is TRBJ1-1, with D possibly matching TRBD1 (5 bases). The receptor was derived from an adult in good health. CDR3 DNA sequence: TGTGCCAGTACCACACAGGTCTCGAACACTGAAGCTTTCTTT. It codes for CASTTQVSNTEAFF. The whole variable domain, filled in from reference TRBV19 and TRBJ1-1, reads DGGITQSPKYLFRKEGQNVTLSCEQNLNHDAMYWYRQDPGQGLRLIYYSQIVNDFQKGDIAEGYSVSREKKESFPLTVTSAQKNPTAFYLCASTTQVSNTEAFFGQGTRLTVV.